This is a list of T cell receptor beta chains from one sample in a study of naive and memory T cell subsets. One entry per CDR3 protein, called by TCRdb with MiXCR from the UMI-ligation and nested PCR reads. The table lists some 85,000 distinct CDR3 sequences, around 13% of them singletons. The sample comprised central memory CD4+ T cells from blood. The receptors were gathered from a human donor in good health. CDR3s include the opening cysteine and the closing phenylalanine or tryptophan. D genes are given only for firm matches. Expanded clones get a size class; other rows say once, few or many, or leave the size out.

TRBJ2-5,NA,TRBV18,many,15,TGTGCCAGCTCACCCACGGACGGCCCCCAAGAGACCCAGTACTTC,CASSPTDGPQETQYF
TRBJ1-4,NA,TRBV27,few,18,TGTGCCAGCAGTCCCCGCCCTCCGGGCGGAACAACTAATGAAAAACTGTTTTTT,CASSPRPPGGTTNEKLFF
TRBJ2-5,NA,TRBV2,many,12,TGTGCCAGCAAAAGCGAGTCGGAGACCCAGTACTTC,CASKSESETQYF
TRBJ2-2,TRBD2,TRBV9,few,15,TGTGCCAGCAGTATAAGCGGGAGGGAGGCCGGGGAGCTGTTTTTT,CASSISGREAGELFF
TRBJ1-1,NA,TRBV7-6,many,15,TGTGCCAGCAGCTTGTACCCTGGGGGGAACACTGAAGCTTTCTTT,CASSLYPGGNTEAFF
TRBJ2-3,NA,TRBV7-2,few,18,TGTGCCAGCAGCCCCCAGAAGTCTCAGGGACCTAGCACAGATACGCAGTATTTT,CASSPQKSQGPSTDTQYF
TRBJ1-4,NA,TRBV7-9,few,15,TGTGCCAGCAGCTTAGAACCGAAGGTTACCGAAAAACTGTTTTTT,CASSLEPKVTEKLFF
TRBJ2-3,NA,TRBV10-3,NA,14,TGTGCCATCAGTGAGTCGTCTATCACAGATACGCAGTATTTT,CAISESSITDTQYF
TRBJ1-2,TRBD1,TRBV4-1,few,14,TGCGCCAGCAGTCATGGACAGGGGGCTTATGGCTACACCTTC,CASSHGQGAYGYTF
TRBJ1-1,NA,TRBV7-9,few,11,TGTGCCACCAGCAGGAACACTGAAGCTTTCTTT,CATSRNTEAFF
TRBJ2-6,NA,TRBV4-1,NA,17,TGCGCCAGCAGCCAAGTACCAGGAGGCTCTGGGGCCAACGTCCTGACTTTC,CASSQVPGGSGANVLTF
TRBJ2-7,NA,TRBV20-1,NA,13,TGCAGTGCTAGAGGCCAGGGTACCTACGAGCAGTACTTC,CSARGQGTYEQYF
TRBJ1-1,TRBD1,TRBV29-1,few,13,TGCAGCGCCGAGGGACAGGGGGCGACTGAAGCTTTCTTT,CSAEGQGATEAFF
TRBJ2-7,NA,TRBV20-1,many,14,TGCAGTGCTAAAATTTTGACAGTACGCTACGAGCAGTACTTC,CSAKILTVRYEQYF
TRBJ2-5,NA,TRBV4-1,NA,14,TGCGCCAGCAGCCAACTTATGTACCAAGAGACCCAGTACTTC,CASSQLMYQETQYF
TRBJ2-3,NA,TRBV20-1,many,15,TGCAGTGCTGTCCCCGGGGACAAAAGTTGGAATACGCAGTATTTT,CSAVPGDKSWNTQYF
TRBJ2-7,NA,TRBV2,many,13,TGTGCCAGCAGTGTTGGGGGATACTACGAGCAGTACTTC,CASSVGGYYEQYF
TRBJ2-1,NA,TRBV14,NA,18,TGTGCCAGCAGCCCTTTCTTAAGGAGCGGATATCGGTCAGGGGAGCAGTTCTTC,CASSPFLRSGYRSGEQFF
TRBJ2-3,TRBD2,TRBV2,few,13,TGTGCCAGCAGACCGACTAGCGCAGATACGCAGTATTTT,CASRPTSADTQYF
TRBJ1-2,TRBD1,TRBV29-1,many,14,TGCAGCGGGGGATCCGCGGCAGGGGGTGAGGTCTACACCTTC,CSGGSAAGGEVYTF
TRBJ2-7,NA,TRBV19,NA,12,TGTGCCAGTAGCCTCCACGGACACGAGCAGTACTTC,CASSLHGHEQYF
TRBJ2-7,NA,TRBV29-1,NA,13,TGCAGCGTAAAAACCCCGGGGACCTACGAGCAGTACTTC,CSVKTPGTYEQYF
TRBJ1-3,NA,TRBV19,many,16,TGTGCCAGTAGTACGCGAGAAGACAGGAATGGAAACACCATATATTTT,CASSTREDRNGNTIYF
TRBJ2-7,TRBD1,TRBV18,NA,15,TGTGCCAGCACCTACACCGGGACAGCCACCTACGAGCAGTACTTC,CASTYTGTATYEQYF
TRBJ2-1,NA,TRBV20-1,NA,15,TGCAGTGCCCCCAGTCCCCGTACCTCCTACAATGAGCAGTTCTTC,CSAPSPRTSYNEQFF
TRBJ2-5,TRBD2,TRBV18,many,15,TGTGCCAGCTCGGAGACCGGGACTAGGGGAGAGACCCAGTACTTC,CASSETGTRGETQYF
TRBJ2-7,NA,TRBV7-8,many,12,TGTGCCAGCAGCCCGGGTCCTATTAAGCAGTACTTC,CASSPGPIKQYF
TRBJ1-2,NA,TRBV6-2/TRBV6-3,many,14,TGTGCCAGCAGTTCCAGGGTTACGAGCTATGGCTACACCTTC,CASSSRVTSYGYTF
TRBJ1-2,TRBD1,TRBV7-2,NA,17,TGTGCCAGCAGCTACAGGGGTGGACAGGGCTGGAGCTATGGCTACACCTTC,CASSYRGGQGWSYGYTF